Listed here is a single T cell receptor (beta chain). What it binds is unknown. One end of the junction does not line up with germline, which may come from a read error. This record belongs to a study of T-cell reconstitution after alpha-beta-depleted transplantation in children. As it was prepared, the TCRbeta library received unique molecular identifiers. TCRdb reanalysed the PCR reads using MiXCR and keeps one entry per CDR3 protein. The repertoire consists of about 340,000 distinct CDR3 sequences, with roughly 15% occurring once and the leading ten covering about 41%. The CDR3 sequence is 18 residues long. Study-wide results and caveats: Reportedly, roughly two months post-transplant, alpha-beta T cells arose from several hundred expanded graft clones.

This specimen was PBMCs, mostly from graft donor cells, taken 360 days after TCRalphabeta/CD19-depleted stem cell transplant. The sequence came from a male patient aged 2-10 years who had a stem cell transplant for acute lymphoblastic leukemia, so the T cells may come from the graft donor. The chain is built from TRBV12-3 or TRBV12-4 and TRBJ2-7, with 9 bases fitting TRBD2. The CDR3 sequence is CAISLRGLAGRSSYEQYF. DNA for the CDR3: TGTGCCATCAGTTTAAGGGGGCTAGCGGGGCGAAGCTCCTACGAGCAGTACTTC.